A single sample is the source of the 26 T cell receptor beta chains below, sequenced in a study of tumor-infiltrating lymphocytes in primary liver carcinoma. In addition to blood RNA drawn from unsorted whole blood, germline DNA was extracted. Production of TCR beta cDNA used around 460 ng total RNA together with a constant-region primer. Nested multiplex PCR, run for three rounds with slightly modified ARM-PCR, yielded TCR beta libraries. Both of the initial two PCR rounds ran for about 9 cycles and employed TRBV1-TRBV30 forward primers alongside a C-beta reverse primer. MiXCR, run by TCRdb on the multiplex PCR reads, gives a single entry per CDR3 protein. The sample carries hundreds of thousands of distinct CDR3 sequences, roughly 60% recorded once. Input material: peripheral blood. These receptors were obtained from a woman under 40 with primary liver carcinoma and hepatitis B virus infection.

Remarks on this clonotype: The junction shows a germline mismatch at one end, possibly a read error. The CDR3: CTSSPGDRGDNIQYF. The CDR3 nucleotides read TGCACCAGCAGCCCCGGGGACAGGGGGGATAACATTCAGTACTTC. This rearrangement joins TRBV4-3 to TRBJ2-4; TRBD1 matches 11 bases. The CDR3 has 15 residues. Per germline, CDR1 LGHNA and CDR2 YSLEER.

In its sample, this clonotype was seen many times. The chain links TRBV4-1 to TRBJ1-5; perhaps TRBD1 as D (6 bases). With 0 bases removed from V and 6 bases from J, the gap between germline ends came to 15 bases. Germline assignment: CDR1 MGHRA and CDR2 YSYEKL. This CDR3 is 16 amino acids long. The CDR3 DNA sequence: TGCGCCAGCAGCCAAGAGGGTCAGGGGCGAGGTCAGCCCCAGCATTTT. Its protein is CASSQEGQGRGQPQHF.

CDR3 nucleotides: TGTGCCAGCAGCCAGGAAAAACGGGAGAGGGATGAGCAGTTCTTC. Its translation is CASSQEKRERDEQFF. The rearrangement joins TRBV28 to TRBJ2-1, with a tentative D call TRBD2 (6 bases). Trimming left V 6 bases short and J 8 bases short, with 20 bases between. Germline V gives CDR1 MDHEN, CDR2 SYDVKM. CDR3 length: 15 amino acids. Full variable domain (outside the CDR3, taken from reference TRBV28 and TRBJ2-1): DVKVTQSSRYLVKRTGEKVFLECVQDMDHENMFWYRQDPGLGLRLIYFSYDVKMKEKGDIPEGYSVSREKKERFSLILESASTNQTSMYLCASSQEKRERDEQFFGPGTRLTVL.

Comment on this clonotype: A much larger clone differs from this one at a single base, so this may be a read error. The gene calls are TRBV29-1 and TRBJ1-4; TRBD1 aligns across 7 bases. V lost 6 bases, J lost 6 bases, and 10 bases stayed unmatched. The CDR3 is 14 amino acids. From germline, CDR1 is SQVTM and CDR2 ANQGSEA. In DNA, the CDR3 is TGCAGCGTAGGTTGGACAGGCCTCGATGAAAAACTGTTTTTT. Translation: CSVGWTGLDEKLFF.

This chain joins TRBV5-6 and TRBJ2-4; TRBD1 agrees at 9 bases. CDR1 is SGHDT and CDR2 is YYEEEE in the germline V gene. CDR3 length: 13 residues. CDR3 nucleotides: TGTGGTAGCAGGGGACAGGGCGTGAACATTCAGTACTTC. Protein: CGSRGQGVNIQYF.

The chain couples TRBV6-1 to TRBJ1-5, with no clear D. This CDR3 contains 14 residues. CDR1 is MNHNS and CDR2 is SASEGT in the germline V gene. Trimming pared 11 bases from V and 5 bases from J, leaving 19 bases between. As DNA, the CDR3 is TGTGCCTCGGAGTTAGGGCAGGCCGATCAGCCCCAGCATTTT. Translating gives CASELGQADQPQHF.

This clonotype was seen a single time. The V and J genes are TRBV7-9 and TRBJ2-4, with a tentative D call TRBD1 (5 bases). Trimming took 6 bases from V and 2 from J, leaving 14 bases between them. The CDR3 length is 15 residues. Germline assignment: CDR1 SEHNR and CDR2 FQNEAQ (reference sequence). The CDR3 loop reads CASSHAQESKNIQYF. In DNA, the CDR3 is TGTGCCAGCAGTCACGCACAGGAATCCAAAAACATTCAGTACTTC.

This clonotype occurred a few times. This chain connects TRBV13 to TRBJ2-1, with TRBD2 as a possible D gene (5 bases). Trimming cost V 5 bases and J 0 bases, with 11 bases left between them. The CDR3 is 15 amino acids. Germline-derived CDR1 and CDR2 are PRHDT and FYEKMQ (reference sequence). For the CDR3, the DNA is TGTGCCAGCAGCACGGACTCCAGCTCCTACAATGAGCAGTTCTTC. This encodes CASSTDSSSYNEQFF. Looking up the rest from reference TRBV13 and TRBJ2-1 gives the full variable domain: AAGVIQSPRHLIKEKRETATLKCYPIPRHDTVYWYQQGPGQDPQFLISFYEKMQSDKGSIPDRFSAQQFSDYHSELNMSSLELGDSALYFCASSTDSSSYNEQFFGPGTRLTVL.

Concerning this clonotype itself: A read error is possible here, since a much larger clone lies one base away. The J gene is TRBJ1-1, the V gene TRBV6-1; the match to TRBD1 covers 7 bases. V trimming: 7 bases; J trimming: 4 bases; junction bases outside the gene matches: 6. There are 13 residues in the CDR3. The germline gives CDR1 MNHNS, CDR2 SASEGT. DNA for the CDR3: TGTGCCAGCACTCTCCCAGGGGGCACTGAAGCTTTCTTT. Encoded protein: CASTLPGGTEAFF.

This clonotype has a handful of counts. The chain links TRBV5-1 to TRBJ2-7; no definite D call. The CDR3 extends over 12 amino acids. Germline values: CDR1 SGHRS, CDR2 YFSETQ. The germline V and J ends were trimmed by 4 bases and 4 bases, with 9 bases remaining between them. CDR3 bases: TGCGCCAGCAGCGACACCGCTTACGAGCAGTACTTC. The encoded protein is CASSDTAYEQYF.

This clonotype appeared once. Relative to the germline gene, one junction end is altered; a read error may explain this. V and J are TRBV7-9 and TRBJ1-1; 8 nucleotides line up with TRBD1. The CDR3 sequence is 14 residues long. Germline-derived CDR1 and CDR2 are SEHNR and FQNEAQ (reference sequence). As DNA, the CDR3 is TGTGCCGGCAGCTTAAAACAGGGGGTGGCTGAAGCTTTCTTT. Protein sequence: CAGSLKQGVAEAFF.

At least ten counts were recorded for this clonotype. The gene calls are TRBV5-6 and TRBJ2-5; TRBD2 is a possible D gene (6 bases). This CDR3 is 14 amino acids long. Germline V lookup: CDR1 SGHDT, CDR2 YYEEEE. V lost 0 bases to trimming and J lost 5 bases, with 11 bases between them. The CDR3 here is CASSLETRVETQYF. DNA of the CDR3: TGTGCCAGCAGCTTGGAGACTAGAGTGGAGACCCAGTACTTC.

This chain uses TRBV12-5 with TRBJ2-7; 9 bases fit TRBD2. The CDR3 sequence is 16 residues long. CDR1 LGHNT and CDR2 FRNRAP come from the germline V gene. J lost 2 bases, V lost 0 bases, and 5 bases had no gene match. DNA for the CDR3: TGTGCTAGTGGTTTGGTGCGGGGGGGGATCACCTACGAGCAGTACTTC. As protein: CASGLVRGGITYEQYF.

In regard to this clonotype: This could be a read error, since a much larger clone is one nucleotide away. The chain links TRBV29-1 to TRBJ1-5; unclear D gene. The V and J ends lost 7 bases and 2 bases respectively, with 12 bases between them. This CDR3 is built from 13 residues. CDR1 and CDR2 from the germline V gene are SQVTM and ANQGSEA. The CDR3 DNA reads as TGCAGCGCTGCCAGGAGTGGCAATCAGCCCCAGCATTTT. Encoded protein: CSAARSGNQPQHF.

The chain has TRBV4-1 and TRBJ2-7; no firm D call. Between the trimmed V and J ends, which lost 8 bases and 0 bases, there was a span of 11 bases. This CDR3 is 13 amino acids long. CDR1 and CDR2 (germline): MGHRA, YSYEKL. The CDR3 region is CASGAMSSYEQYF. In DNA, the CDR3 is TGCGCCAGCGGCGCCATGAGCTCCTACGAGCAGTACTTC.

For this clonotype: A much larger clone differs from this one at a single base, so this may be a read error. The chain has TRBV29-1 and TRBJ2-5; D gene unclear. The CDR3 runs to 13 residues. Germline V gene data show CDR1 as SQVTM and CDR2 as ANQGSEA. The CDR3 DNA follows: TGCAGCGTTGGAATCAGGAAACAAGAGGCCCAGTACTTC. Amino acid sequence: CSVGIRKQEAQYF.

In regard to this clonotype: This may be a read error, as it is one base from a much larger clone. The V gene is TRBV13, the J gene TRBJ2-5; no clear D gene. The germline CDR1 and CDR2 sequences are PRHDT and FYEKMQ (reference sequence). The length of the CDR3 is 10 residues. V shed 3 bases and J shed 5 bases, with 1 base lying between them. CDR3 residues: CASSFETQYF. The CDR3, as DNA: TGTGCCAGCAGCTTTGAGACCCAGTACTTC.

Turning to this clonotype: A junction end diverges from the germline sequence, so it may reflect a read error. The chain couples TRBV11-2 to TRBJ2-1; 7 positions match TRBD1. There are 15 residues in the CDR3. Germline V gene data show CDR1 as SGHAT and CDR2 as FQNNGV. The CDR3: CASRLAPGGWNEQFF. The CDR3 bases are TGTGCCAGCCGCTTAGCGCCAGGGGGATGGAATGAACAGTTCTTC.

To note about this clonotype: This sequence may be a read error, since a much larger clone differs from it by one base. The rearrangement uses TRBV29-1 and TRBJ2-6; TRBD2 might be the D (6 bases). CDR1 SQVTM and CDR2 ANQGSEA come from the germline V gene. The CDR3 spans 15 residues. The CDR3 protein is CSIDQGRSGANVLTF. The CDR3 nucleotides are TGCAGCATTGACCAAGGGAGGTCTGGGGCCAACGTCCTGACTTTC.

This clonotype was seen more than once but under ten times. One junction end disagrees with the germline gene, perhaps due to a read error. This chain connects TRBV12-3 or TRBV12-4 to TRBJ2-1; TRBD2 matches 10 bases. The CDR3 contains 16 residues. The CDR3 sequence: CASSRLLAGIYSEQFF. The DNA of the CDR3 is TGTGCCAGCAGTCGCCTACTAGCGGGAATCTACAGTGAGCAGTTCTTC.

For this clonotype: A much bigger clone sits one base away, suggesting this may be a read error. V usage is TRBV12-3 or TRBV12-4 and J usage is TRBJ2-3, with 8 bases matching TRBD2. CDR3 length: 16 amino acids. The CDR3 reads CASTLLFAGGWDTQYF. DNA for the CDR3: TGTGCCAGCACTTTATTATTTGCGGGAGGCTGGGATACGCAGTATTTT.

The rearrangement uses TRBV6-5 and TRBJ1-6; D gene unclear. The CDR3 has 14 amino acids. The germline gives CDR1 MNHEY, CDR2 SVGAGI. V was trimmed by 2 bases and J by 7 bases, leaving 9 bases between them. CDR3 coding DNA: TGTGCCAGCAGTTACCTGAACATGAATTCACCCCTCCACTTT. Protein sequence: CASSYLNMNSPLHF.

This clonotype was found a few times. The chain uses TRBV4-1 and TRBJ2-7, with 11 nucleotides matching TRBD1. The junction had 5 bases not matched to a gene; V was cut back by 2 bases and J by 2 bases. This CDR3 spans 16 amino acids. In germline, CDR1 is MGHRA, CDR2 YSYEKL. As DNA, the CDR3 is TGCGCCAGCAGCCAACAACCGGGACAGGGGGCCTACGAGCAGTACTTC. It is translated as CASSQQPGQGAYEQYF.

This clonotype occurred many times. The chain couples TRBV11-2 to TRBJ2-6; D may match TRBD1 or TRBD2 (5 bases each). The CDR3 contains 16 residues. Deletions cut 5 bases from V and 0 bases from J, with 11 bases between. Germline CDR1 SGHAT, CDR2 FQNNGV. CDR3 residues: CASSRDVYSGANVLTF. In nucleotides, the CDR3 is TGTGCCAGCAGCCGGGACGTTTACTCTGGGGCCAACGTCCTGACTTTC.

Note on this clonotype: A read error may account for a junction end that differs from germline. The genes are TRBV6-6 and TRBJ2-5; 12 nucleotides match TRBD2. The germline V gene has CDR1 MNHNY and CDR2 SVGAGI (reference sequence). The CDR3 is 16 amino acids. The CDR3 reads CTSRPGLAGRGGTQYF. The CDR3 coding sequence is TGTACCAGCAGACCTGGACTAGCGGGGCGCGGGGGGACCCAGTACTTC.

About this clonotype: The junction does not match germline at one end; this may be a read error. The CDR3 DNA follows: TGCGCCAGTAGCCGGCAGTCTGGCTATGGCTACATCTTC. The encoded protein is CASSRQSGYGYIF. The V and J genes are TRBV4-3 and TRBJ1-2; D is undetermined. The V gene's germline CDR1 is LGHNA and CDR2 YSLEER. The CDR3 contains 13 residues.